This T cell receptor beta chain emerged from a study of post-analysis software for immune sequencing data. Points from the study as a whole: TRBV segments more frequent in patients than in controls numbered roughly 5 and included TRBV5-6, TRBV5-1 and TRBV20-1.

The V gene lost 3 bases and the J gene lost 4 bases, with 12 bases spanning the gap. Per germline, CDR1 SGHTA and CDR2 FQGNSA. The CDR3 has 14 amino acids. The TCR beta cDNA libraries contained unique molecular identifiers. TCRdb called the PCR reads again in MiXCR, with one record for every CDR3 protein. Altogether approximately 400,000 distinct CDR3 sequences are present, approximately 38% being singletons, with the ten largest covering around an eighth. In its sample, this clonotype was seen once. Its antigen is unidentified. The rearrangement uses TRBV7-2 and TRBJ1-1; D is possibly TRBD1 (6 bases). The sequencing sample was made of blood. The TCR sequence derives from a girl aged 10 to 17 with multiple sclerosis. CDR3: CASSFYDRSTEAFF. The CDR3 DNA sequence: TGTGCCAGCAGCTTCTACGACAGGAGCACTGAAGCTTTCTTT.